These T cell receptor beta chains were read from a single sample in a study of blood T cell repertoires in COVID-19. TCRdb's copy holds only in-frame clones and misses some; the assay was immunoSEQ multiplex PCR. There are roughly 100,000 clones in the sample; 75% to 95% occur only once, and about 3.9% lies in the top ten. The sequencing sample was made of peripheral blood. The receptors were gathered from a woman in her fifties or sixties in a cohort sampled during active COVID-19. Both conserved end residues are part of each CDR3. The D gene is left open where the match is weak. Rows may omit the clone size; those that give it use once, few, many or a size class.

v_gene	d_gene	j_gene	len	abundance	CDR3nt	CDR3aa
TRBV11-2	.	TRBJ2-3	15	medium-sized	TGTGCCAGCAGCTTTGATGCGGCTAGCACAGATACGCAGTATTTT	CASSFDAASTDTQYF
TRBV5-8	.	TRBJ1-1	13	.	TGTGCCAGCAGTTATAGAATGAACACTGAAGCTTTCTTT	CASSYRMNTEAFF
TRBV2	.	TRBJ2-2	15	.	TGTGCCGTAAAGGAGGCAAGTGGGTACACCGGGGAGCTGTTTTTT	CAVKEASGYTGELFF
TRBV12-5	.	TRBJ2-1	12	.	TGTGCTAGTGGTTCCCCTATGTCCGAGCAGTTCTTC	CASGSPMSEQFF
TRBV12-3/TRBV12-4	TRBD1	TRBJ2-1	13	once	TGTGCCAGCAGGTCGACAGGGATAGATGAGCAGTTCTTC	CASRSTGIDEQFF
TRBV6-5	TRBD2	TRBJ2-5	13	.	TGTGCCAGCAAGCTAGCGGGCCAAGAGACCCAGTACTTC	CASKLAGQETQYF
TRBV7-3	.	TRBJ2-5	13	.	TGTGCCAGCAGCTTAACGAGACAGGAGACCCAGTACTTC	CASSLTRQETQYF
TRBV7-6	TRBD2	TRBJ2-1	16	.	TGTGCCAGCAGCTTAGATAGGGCGGGGGGTCACAATGAGCAGTTCTTC	CASSLDRAGGHNEQFF
TRBV10-3	.	TRBJ1-6	15	.	TGTGCCATCAGTCCCCGGGGAATGAGCGATTCACCCCTCCACTTT	CAISPRGMSDSPLHF
TRBV5-1	TRBD1	TRBJ1-1	15	.	TGCGCCAGCAGCTTCTATGACAGGGATGAAGCGGAGTGGTTCTTT	CASSFYDRDEAEWFF
TRBV7-9	TRBD1	TRBJ1-1	13	.	TGTGCCAGCAGCTCGGACAGGGACACTGAAGCTTTCTTT	CASSSDRDTEAFF
TRBV27	TRBD2	TRBJ2-7	14	.	TGTGCCAGTCGGACTAGCGGGAGGTCTTACGAGCAGTACTTC	CASRTSGRSYEQYF
TRBV3-1/TRBV3-2	.	TRBJ2-1	16	.	TGTGCCAGCAGCTCGCACAGGGCCAGCTCCTACAATGAGCAGTTCTTC	CASSSHRASSYNEQFF
TRBV7-3	TRBD2	TRBJ2-1	15	.	TGTGCCAGCAGGCTAGCGGGGGCCACATACAATGAGCAGTTCTTC	CASRLAGATYNEQFF
TRBV6-4	TRBD2	TRBJ2-3	15	.	TGTGCCAGCAGTCAGCTAGCGGCCAGCACAGATACGCAGTATTTT	CASSQLAASTDTQYF
TRBV9	.	TRBJ1-5	14	.	TGTGCCAGCAGCTCCGGGAATAGCAATCAGCCCCAGCATTTT	CASSSGNSNQPQHF
TRBV2	TRBD1	TRBJ2-5	15	.	TGTGCCAGCAGTGAGGGCGCAGGGGGCCAAGAGACCCAGTACTTC	CASSEGAGGQETQYF
TRBV2	.	TRBJ1-1	14	.	TGTGCCAGCAGTGAATGGCGCGGAAACACTGAAGCTTTCTTT	CASSEWRGNTEAFF
TRBV7-9	TRBD2	TRBJ2-1	16	.	TGTGCCAGCAGCCTCGGGACTAGCGGGAGTCATGATGAGCAGTTCTTC	CASSLGTSGSHDEQFF
TRBV5-1	.	TRBJ2-5	14	.	TGCGCCAGCAGCTTCGGTTCAGGGAGGGAGACCCAGTACTTC	CASSFGSGRETQYF
TRBV6-5	TRBD2	TRBJ2-7	13	.	TGTGCCAGCAGGCGGGAGACGTCCTACGAGCAGTACTTC	CASRRETSYEQYF
TRBV4-2	.	TRBJ2-3	16	once	TGTGCCAGCAGCCAAGGGAACAACAGGTTCACAGATACGCAGTATTTT	CASSQGNNRFTDTQYF
TRBV5-1	TRBD1	TRBJ2-7	16	.	TGCGCCAGCAGCTTGGGGGATCACAGGGGCTCCTACGAGCAGTACTTC	CASSLGDHRGSYEQYF
TRBV10-3	TRBD1	TRBJ1-5	16	.	TGTGCCATCAGTGAGTCTGGGACAGGGCACAATCAGCCCCAGCATTTT	CAISESGTGHNQPQHF
TRBV7-9	.	TRBJ2-7	14	.	TGTGCCAGCAGCTTAGAGAGCGAGGGGGACGAGCAGTACTTC	CASSLESEGDEQYF
TRBV2	.	TRBJ1-4	15	.	TGTGCCAGCAGTGGGGACACCTCAACTAATGAAAAACTGTTTTTT	CASSGDTSTNEKLFF
TRBV28	.	TRBJ2-7	13	once	TGTGCCAGCAGTTCCCACTCCAACTACGAGCAGTACTTC	CASSSHSNYEQYF
TRBV7-2	.	TRBJ1-5	15	.	TGTGCCAGCAGCTCCCAAGGGGCGAGCAATCAGCCCCAGCATTTT	CASSSQGASNQPQHF
TRBV6-1	TRBD2	TRBJ2-5	17	.	TGTGCCAGCAGTGACCCACGACTAGCGGGAGGGATAGAGACCCAGTACTTC	CASSDPRLAGGIETQYF
TRBV11-3	.	TRBJ2-7	16	once	TGTGCCAGCAGCTTAGGGCCGAGACAGAGCTCCTACGAGCAGTACTTC	CASSLGPRQSSYEQYF
TRBV18	.	TRBJ1-2	17	.	TGTGCCAGCTCACCACCGGGGGGGGGCCCCCGGGGTGGTGGCTACACCTTC	CASSPPGGGPRGGGYTF
TRBV2	TRBD1	TRBJ1-4	12	.	TGTGCCAGCAGCCGGGACAGTGAAAAACTGTTTTTT	CASSRDSEKLFF
TRBV6-6	TRBD2	TRBJ2-3	17	.	TGTGCCAGCAGTCCCCTAAGCGGGGGGGGCGGCACAGATACGCAGTATTTT	CASSPLSGGGGTDTQYF
TRBV21-1	.	TRBJ2-1	18	.	TGTGCCAGCAGCAAAGAGAGGGTGGGACAGTCAGGTGTCAATGAGCAGTTCTTC	CASSKERVGQSGVNEQFF
TRBV3-1/TRBV3-2	TRBD1	TRBJ2-7	14	.	TGTGCCAGCAGCCAGCAGGGGGCCTCCTACGAGCAGTACTTC	CASSQQGASYEQYF
TRBV6-5	.	TRBJ1-5	13	.	TGTGCCAGCAGGGGACTGATCAATCAGCCCCAGCATTTT	CASRGLINQPQHF
TRBV29-1	.	TRBJ2-6	14	.	TGCAGCGTTACCAGGGTCTCTGGGGCCAACGTCCTGACTTTC	CSVTRVSGANVLTF
TRBV12-3/TRBV12-4	.	TRBJ2-4	13	.	TGTGCCAGCAGTTTAATACGGAAAAACATTCAGTACTTC	CASSLIRKNIQYF
TRBV7-9	.	TRBJ1-1	14	.	TGTGCCAGCGGAAAGGGGCGGCTTTTGACTGAAGCTTTCTTT	CASGKGRLLTEAFF
TRBV6-5	.	TRBJ1-1	13	.	TGTGCCAGCAGAACCGGGATGAACACTGAAGCTTTCTTT	CASRTGMNTEAFF
TRBV5-1	.	TRBJ2-4	14	.	TGCGCCAGCAGCTTGGGTGACACACAAAACATTCAGTACTTC	CASSLGDTQNIQYF
TRBV10-3	.	TRBJ2-2	15	few	TGTGCCATCAAGGCCTCCCCGGGGAACACCGGGGAGCTGTTTTTT	CAIKASPGNTGELFF
TRBV15	.	TRBJ2-7	15	.	TGTGCCACCAGCCGATTTAGTGATGGCTCCTACGAGCAGTACTTC	CATSRFSDGSYEQYF
TRBV4-1	TRBD2	TRBJ2-3	16	.	TGCGCCAGCAGCCAAGATGCGGTTCTAGCGGGTGGAACGCAGTATTTT	CASSQDAVLAGGTQYF
TRBV2	TRBD1	TRBJ2-7	14	few	TGTGCCAGCAGTCAGGACAGGAGGTCCTACGAGCAGTACTTC	CASSQDRRSYEQYF